The rows below give T cell receptor beta chains drawn from one sample of a study of T cells after yellow fever vaccination. Each CDR3 protein gets one entry after TCRdb re-called the 5' RACE reads with MiXCR. The profile shows about 340,000 distinct CDR3 sequences, 7.5% to 9% of them singletons. The input for sequencing was PBMCs, taken on the day of the first yellow fever vaccination. These TCRs come from a young man who received the YFV17D yellow fever vaccine. Both conserved end residues are trimmed from each CDR3.

v_gene | CDR3aa
TRBV11-2 | ASSLGRSYNSPLH
TRBV12-3/TRBV12-4 | ASSSTYDSTDTQY
TRBV12-5 | ASALPGDSYNEQF
TRBV2 | ASTPSGGLYEQY
TRBV12-3/TRBV12-4 | ASSSLLKLYGYT
TRBV20-1 | SARVGDGANYGYT
TRBV29-1 | SVEDQRGLANEQF
TRBV19 | ATVTGGAGNQPQH
TRBV5-6 | ASSLERRGVTGELF
TRBV6-2/TRBV6-3 | ASSWALDNEKLF
TRBV7-3 | ASSLSGGVETQY
TRBV29-1 | SVEGARTDNEKLF
TRBV12-3/TRBV12-4 | ASSLAQGKLF
TRBV5-6 | ASSLKLAGGETQY
TRBV7-3 | ASSLKPGGITGELF
TRBV5-1 | ASSLGIAAKNTDTQY
TRBV6-5 | ASSYANRRGSPLH
TRBV5-1 | ASSLGVAGGPGASSYEQY
TRBV29-1 | SVGGALETQY
TRBV5-1 | ASSFTGVYTEAF
TRBV24-1 | ATSDFPGTFGEQF
TRBV29-1 | SVDRTAIPHGYT
TRBV6-5 | ASSYQTLDGYT
TRBV6-2/TRBV6-3 | ASSYSWGAPDYGYT
TRBV20-1 | SARRGWGLNQPQH
TRBV9 | ASSVGGRYQETQY
TRBV3-1 | ASSQDTWTGHNEQF
TRBV5-1 | ASSLGEKNTEAF
TRBV21-1 | ASSKGGVTRGIYGYT
TRBV10-3 | ASGSTDTQY
TRBV7-6 | ASSPGQLLTPGELF
TRBV6-4 | ASSDYQGSEAF
TRBV12-3/TRBV12-4 | ASSLAAGRLNSPLH
TRBV4-3 | ASSKGGRDGYSPLH
TRBV3-1 | ASSQLSEQY
TRBV4-2 | ASSHGLNTGELF
TRBV7-3 | ASSLGLGRDDEQF
TRBV6-5 | ASSLQGNKEETQY
TRBV20-1 | SATARGAYNEQF
TRBV20-1 | SARDWTGETQY
TRBV5-4 | ASSDGTGQAEQF